One and the same sample provided the 19 T cell receptor beta chains below, sequenced in a study of blood T cell repertoires in COVID-19 (dated by TCRdb to 2018 to 2021). Preparation of the library involved the immunoSEQ multiplex PCR assay. TCRdb holds this immuneACCESS table with in-frame rearrangements only. Some clones are missing; in checked studies, unresolved V genes explain under half, and the rest has no known cause. A total of about 260,000 clones appear in this sample, roughly 88% of them only once. Around 3.2% of the sample lies in the top ten. The sequenced sample consisted of PBMCs or T cells enriched from blood (not recorded which). Every receptor here comes from a middle-aged woman who had been exposed to COVID-19.

The table lists this clone with a count of one. The rearrangement links TRBV7-8 to TRBJ1-5, with no clear D. This CDR3 has 12 amino acids. V lost 1 base, J lost 8 bases, and 6 bases lay in between. Germline lookup yields CDR1 SGHVS and CDR2 FQNEAQ. CDR3 coding DNA: TGTGCCAGCAGCTTAGGTTCGGAGCCCCAGCATTTT. Amino acid sequence: CASSLGSEPQHF.

The chain joins TRBV13 to TRBJ2-1; TRBD2 matches at 7 bases. Germline CDR1 reads PRHDT; CDR2 reads FYEKMQ (reference sequence). CDR3 size: 15 residues. V was pared by 0 bases and J by 5 bases, with 4 bases of the junction left unmatched. CDR3 coding DNA: TGTGCCAGCAGCTTAGGGCTAGCGGCAAACAATGAGCAGTTCTTC. It yields the protein CASSLGLAANNEQFF. Combining the CDR3 with reference TRBV13 and TRBJ2-1 gives the whole variable domain AAGVIQSPRHLIKEKRETATLKCYPIPRHDTVYWYQQGPGQDPQFLISFYEKMQSDKGSIPDRFSAQQFSDYHSELNMSSLELGDSALYFCASSLGLAANNEQFFGPGTRLTVL.

V usage is TRBV19 and J usage is TRBJ1-5, with 7 bases matching TRBD1. Germline CDR1 and CDR2: LNHDA and SQIVND (reference sequence). Trimming at V came to 4 bases and at J to 0 bases, leaving 3 bases not matched to a gene. This CDR3 contains 15 residues. CDR3 coding DNA: TGTGCCAGTAGTAGATGGGACAGTAGCAATCAGCCCCAGCATTTT. Its protein is CASSRWDSSNQPQHF.

This clone was recorded at least ten times. CDR3 bases: TGTGCCAGCACGGCTAGCGCTTCTGGGGCCAACGTCCTGACTTTC. Translating it yields CASTASASGANVLTF. The chain uses TRBV2 and TRBJ2-6; possible D gene TRBD2, 6 bases. CDR1 is SNHLY and CDR2 is FYNNEI in the germline V gene. The length of the CDR3 is 15 residues. Trimming took 7 bases from V and 1 from J, leaving 11 bases between them.

The V gene is TRBV10-3, the J gene TRBJ2-7; 12 nucleotides align to TRBD2. Germline lookup yields CDR1 ENHRY and CDR2 SYGVKD. The CDR3 sequence is 15 residues long. V was clipped by 1 base and J by 7 bases; unmatched bases: 5. The CDR3 loop reads CAISEWTSGDGEQYF. The CDR3 region has the DNA TGTGCCATCAGTGAGTGGACTAGCGGGGACGGGGAGCAGTACTTC.

In its sample, this clone was seen once. The chain employs TRBV12-3 or TRBV12-4 and TRBJ2-3, with D hard to call. V lost 7 bases and J lost 3, with 11 bases in between. The CDR3 has 13 amino acids. CDR3: CASIAGATDTQYF. CDR3 nucleotide sequence: TGTGCCAGCATCGCCGGAGCGACAGATACGCAGTATTTT.

In regard to this clone: Other nucleotide sequences in the sample specify the same CDR3. The chain carries TRBV6-6 and TRBJ1-2; D is possibly TRBD1 (5 bases). V was trimmed by 2 bases and J by 1 base, leaving 8 bases between them. The CDR3 totals 14 residues. Germline V gives CDR1 MNHNY, CDR2 SVGAGI (reference sequence). The chain's CDR3 is CASSYGQGNYGYTF. CDR3 DNA: TGTGCCAGCAGTTACGGGCAGGGTAACTATGGCTACACCTTC.

The chain joins TRBV5-4 to TRBJ2-1; 16 bases fit TRBD2. The CDR3 totals 16 residues. Germline loops: CDR1 SGHNT, CDR2 YYREEE (reference sequence). J gave up 9 bases and V 6 bases, and 9 bases lay outside the gene matches. The CDR3 DNA is TGTGCCAGCACCCCGGGGACTAGCGGGAGGGCGGGTGAGCAGTTCTTC. Translation: CASTPGTSGRAGEQFF.

The gene calls are TRBV5-1 and TRBJ2-3; D possibly corresponds to TRBD1 (5 bases). Germline CDR1 and CDR2: SGHRS and YFSETQ. Trimming cost V 4 bases and J 4 bases, with 10 bases left between them. The CDR3 length is 13 residues. CDR3 nucleotide sequence: TGCGCCAGCAGCACTGCAGGGCCAGATACGCAGTATTTT. Its translation is CASSTAGPDTQYF.

The chain has TRBV30 and TRBJ1-6; D is undetermined. This CDR3 spans 14 amino acids. In germline, CDR1 is GTSNPN, CDR2 SVGIG (reference sequence). V was clipped by 8 bases and J by 8 bases, with 19 bases between them. The CDR3 nucleotides read TGTGCCCCCAGCGGGGTCTCGGGAGATTCACCCCTCCACTTT. Encoded protein: CAPSGVSGDSPLHF. Combining the CDR3 with reference TRBV30 and TRBJ1-6 gives the whole variable domain SQTIHQWPATLVQPVGSPLSLECTVEGTSNPNLYWYRQAAGRGLQLLFYSVGIGQISSEVPQNLSASRPQDRQFILSSKKLLLSDSGFYLCAPSGVSGDSPLHFGNGTRLTVT.

CDR3 bases: TGTGCCAGCAGCGAGGACAGGGACAAAGAGACCCAGTACTTC. It encodes CASSEDRDKETQYF. The chain couples TRBV21-1 to TRBJ2-5; the table's D call, TRBD1, was not checked against the DNA. TRBV21-1 is a recognized pseudogene. The CDR3 length is 14 residues.

The chain couples TRBV28 to TRBJ2-6, with D possibly matching TRBD1 (5 bases). Trimming pared 5 bases from V and 2 bases from J, leaving 22 bases between. Germline CDR1 and CDR2: MDHEN and SYDVKM. The CDR3 runs 19 residues. This CDR3 is CASSLIYPDKATGANVLTF. CDR3 DNA: TGTGCCAGCAGTCTAATTTACCCGGACAAAGCAACTGGGGCCAACGTCCTGACTTTC.

This clone has more than one count but fewer than ten. The chain recombines TRBV4-1 with TRBJ2-1, with a weak D call TRBD2 (6 bases). V shed 8 bases and J shed 3 bases, with 11 bases lying between them. CDR3 length: 13 amino acids. CDR1 and CDR2 from the germline V gene are MGHRA and YSYEKL. The CDR3 sequence: CASVGLHYNEQFF. The CDR3 DNA reads as TGCGCCAGCGTGGGACTTCACTACAATGAGCAGTTCTTC.

V is TRBV12-5 and J is TRBJ1-5; tentatively, D is TRBD1 (5 bases). V lost 3 bases, J lost 2 bases, and 14 bases lay in between. The CDR3 loop spans 16 amino acids. Germline V gives CDR1 LGHNT, CDR2 FRNRAP. For the CDR3, the DNA is TGTGCTAGTGGTTTCTTAATAGGAGGGGGCAATCAGCCCCAGCATTTT. Translated, it gives CASGFLIGGGNQPQHF.

The chain is built from TRBV18 and TRBJ2-1; the D gene is possibly TRBD1 (6 bases). CDR1 KGHSH and CDR2 LQKENI come from the germline V gene. This CDR3 is built from 13 residues. With 0 bases removed from V and 7 bases from J, the gap between germline ends came to 7 bases. This chain's CDR3 is CASSPPQGNEQFF. The CDR3, as DNA: TGTGCCAGCTCACCACCGCAGGGGAATGAGCAGTTCTTC.

The chain is built from TRBV24-1 and TRBJ1-1; D is ambiguous. Germline V gene sequence: CDR1 KGHDR, CDR2 SFDVKD. CDR3 length: 14 residues. Trimming pared 4 bases from V and 1 base from J, leaving 9 bases between. The DNA of the CDR3 is TGTGCCACCAGTGACCCAAACAGGAACACTGAAGCTTTCTTT. Translating gives CATSDPNRNTEAFF.

A note on this clone: A junction end diverges from the germline sequence, so it may reflect a read error. The chain joins TRBV5-1 to TRBJ2-1, with 9 nucleotides matching TRBD2. The CDR3 sequence is 13 residues long. Germline lookup yields CDR1 SGHRS and CDR2 YFSETQ. For the CDR3, the DNA is TGTGCCAGCAGCCATGTAGCGGGAGATGAGCAGTTCTTC. This gives the protein CASSHVAGDEQFF.

The chain recombines TRBV4-1 with TRBJ2-7; 7 nucleotides agree with TRBD1. V dropped 1 base and J dropped 3; count of bases not matched to a gene: 6. The CDR3 is 15 residues long. Germline loops: CDR1 MGHRA, CDR2 YSYEKL. In DNA, the CDR3 is TGCGCCAGCAGCCAAGTCTTGACAGGGAACTACGAGCAGTACTTC. Amino acids: CASSQVLTGNYEQYF.

The chain combines TRBV2 with TRBJ1-1; possibly TRBD1 for D (5 bases). V lost 6 bases, J lost 11 bases, and 19 bases lay in between. Germline CDR1 is SNHLY and CDR2 is FYNNEI. CDR3 length: 13 amino acids. This CDR3 reads CASSLSRGRVAFF. The CDR3 region has the DNA TGTGCCAGCAGCCTCTCCCGTGGCAGGGTGGCTTTCTTT.